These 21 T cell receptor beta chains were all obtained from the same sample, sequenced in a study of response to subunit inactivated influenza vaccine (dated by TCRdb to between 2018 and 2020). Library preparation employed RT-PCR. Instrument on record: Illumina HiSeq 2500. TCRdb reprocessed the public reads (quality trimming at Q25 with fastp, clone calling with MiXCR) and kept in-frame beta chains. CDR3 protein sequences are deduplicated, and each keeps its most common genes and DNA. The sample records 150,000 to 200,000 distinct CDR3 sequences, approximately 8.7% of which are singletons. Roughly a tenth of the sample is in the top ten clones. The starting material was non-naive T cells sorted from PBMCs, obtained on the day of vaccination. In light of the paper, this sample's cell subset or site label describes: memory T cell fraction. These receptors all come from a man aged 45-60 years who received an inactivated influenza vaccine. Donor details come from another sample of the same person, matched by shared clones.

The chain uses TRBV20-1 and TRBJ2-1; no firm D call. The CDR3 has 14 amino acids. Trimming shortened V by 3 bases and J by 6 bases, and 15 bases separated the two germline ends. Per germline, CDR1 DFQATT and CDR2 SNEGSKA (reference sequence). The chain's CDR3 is CSASHRRGFNEQFF. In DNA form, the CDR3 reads TGCAGTGCTAGCCACCGTAGAGGATTCAATGAGCAGTTCTTC.

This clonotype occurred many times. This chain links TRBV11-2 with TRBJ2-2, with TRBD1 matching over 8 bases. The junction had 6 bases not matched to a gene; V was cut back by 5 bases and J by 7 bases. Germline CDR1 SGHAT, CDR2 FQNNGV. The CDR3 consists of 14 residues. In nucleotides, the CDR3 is TGTGCCAGCAGCCCGGGACAGGATCTCGGGGAGCTGTTTTTT. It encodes CASSPGQDLGELFF.

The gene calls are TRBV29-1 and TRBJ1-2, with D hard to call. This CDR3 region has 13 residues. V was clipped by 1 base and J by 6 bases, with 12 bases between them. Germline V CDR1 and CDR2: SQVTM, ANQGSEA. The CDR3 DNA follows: TGCAGCGTTGAAGTCTGGAATGGACATGGCTACACCTTC. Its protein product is CSVEVWNGHGYTF.

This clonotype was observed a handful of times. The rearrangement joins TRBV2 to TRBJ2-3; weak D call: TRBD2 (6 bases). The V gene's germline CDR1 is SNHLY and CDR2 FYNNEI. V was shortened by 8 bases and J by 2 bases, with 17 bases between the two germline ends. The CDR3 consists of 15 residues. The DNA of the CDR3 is TGTGCCAGCGCCGGGAGAGCCTATTCCACAGATACGCAGTATTTT. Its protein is CASAGRAYSTDTQYF. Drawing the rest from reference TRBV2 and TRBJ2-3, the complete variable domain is EPEVTQTPSHQVTQMGQEVILRCVPISNHLYFYWYRQILGQKVEFLVSFYNNEISEKSEIFDDQFSVERPDGSNFTLKIRSTKLEDSAMYFCASAGRAYSTDTQYFGPGTRLTVL.

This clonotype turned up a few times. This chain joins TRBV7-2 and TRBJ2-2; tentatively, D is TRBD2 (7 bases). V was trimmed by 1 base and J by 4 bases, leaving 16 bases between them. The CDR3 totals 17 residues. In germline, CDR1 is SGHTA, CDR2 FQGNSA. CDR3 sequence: CASSLGGGATRTGELFF. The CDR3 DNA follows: TGTGCCAGCAGCTTAGGGGGGGGCGCGACCCGCACCGGGGAGCTGTTTTTT.

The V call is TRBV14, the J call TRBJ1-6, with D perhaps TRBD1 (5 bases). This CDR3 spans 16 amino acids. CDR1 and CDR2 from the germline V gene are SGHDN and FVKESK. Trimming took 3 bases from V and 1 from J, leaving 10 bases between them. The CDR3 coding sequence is TGTGCCAGCAGCCAGGCCAGGGTTTCCTATAATTCACCCCTCCACTTT. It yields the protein CASSQARVSYNSPLHF. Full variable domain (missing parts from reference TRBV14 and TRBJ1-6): EAGVTQFPSHSVIEKGQTVTLRCDPISGHDNLYWYRRVMGKEIKFLLHFVKESKQDESGMPNNRFLAERTGGTYSTLKVQPAELEDSGVYFCASSQARVSYNSPLHFGNGTRLTVT.

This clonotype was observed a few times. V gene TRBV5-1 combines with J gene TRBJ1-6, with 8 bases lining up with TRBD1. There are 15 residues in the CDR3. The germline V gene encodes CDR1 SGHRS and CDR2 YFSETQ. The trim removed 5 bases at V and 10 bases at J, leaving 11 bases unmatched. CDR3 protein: CASRDRGSSTSPLHF. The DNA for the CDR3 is TGCGCCAGCAGAGACAGGGGTTCTTCAACCTCACCCCTCCACTTT.

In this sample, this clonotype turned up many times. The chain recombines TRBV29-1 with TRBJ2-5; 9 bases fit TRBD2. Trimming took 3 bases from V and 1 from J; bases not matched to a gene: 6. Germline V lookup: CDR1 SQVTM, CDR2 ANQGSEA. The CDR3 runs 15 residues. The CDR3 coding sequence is TGCAGCGTTGAGAGTCTAGCGGGGTTCCAAGAGACCCAGTACTTC. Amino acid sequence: CSVESLAGFQETQYF.

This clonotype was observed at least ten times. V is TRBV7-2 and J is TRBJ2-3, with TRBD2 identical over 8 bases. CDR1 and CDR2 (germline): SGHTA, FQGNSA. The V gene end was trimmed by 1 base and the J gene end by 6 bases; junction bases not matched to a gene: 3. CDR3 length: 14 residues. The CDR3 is CASSLVGGRDTQYF. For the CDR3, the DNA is TGTGCCAGCAGCTTAGTCGGCGGGAGGGATACGCAGTATTTT.

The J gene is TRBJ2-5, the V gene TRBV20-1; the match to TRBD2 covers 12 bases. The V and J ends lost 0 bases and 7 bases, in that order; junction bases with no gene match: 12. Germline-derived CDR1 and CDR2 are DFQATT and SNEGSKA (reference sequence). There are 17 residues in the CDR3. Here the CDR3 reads CSARDLTSGSIGRTQYF. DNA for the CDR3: TGCAGTGCTAGAGATCTGACTAGCGGGAGTATTGGGAGGACCCAGTACTTC.

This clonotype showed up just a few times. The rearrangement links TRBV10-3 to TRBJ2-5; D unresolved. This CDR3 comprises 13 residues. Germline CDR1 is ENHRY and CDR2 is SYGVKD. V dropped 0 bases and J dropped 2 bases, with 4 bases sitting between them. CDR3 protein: CAISESRQETQYF. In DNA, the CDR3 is TGTGCCATCAGTGAGTCCAGGCAAGAGACCCAGTACTTC.

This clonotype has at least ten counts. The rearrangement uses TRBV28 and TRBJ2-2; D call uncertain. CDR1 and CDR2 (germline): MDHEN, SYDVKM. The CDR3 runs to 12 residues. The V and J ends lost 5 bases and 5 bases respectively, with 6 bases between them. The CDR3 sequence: CASSTPTGELFF. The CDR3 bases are TGTGCCAGCAGTACACCGACCGGGGAGCTGTTTTTT. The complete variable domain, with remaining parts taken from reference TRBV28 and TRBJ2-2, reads DVKVTQSSRYLVKRTGEKVFLECVQDMDHENMFWYRQDPGLGLRLIYFSYDVKMKEKGDIPEGYSVSREKKERFSLILESASTNQTSMYLCASSTPTGELFFGEGSRLTVL.

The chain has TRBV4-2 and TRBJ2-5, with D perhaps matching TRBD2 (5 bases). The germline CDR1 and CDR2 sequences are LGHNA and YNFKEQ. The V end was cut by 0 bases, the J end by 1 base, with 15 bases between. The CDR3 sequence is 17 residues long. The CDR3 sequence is CASSQESLALGQETQYF. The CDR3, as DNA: TGTGCCAGCAGCCAAGAGTCCCTAGCTCTCGGCCAAGAGACCCAGTACTTC.

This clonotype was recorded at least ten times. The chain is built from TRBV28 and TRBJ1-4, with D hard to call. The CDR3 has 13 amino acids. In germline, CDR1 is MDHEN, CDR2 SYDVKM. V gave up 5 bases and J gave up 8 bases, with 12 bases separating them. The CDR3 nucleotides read TGTGCCAGCAGTGACAACGGAAGGGAAAAACTGTTTTTT. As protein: CASSDNGREKLFF.

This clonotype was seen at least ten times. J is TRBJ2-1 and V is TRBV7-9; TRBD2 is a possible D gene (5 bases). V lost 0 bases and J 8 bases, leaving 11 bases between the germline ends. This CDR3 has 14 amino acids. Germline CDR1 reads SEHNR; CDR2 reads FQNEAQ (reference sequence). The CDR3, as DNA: TGTGCCAGCAGCTTAGCGGGAGTGGGCGATGAGCAGTTCTTC. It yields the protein CASSLAGVGDEQFF. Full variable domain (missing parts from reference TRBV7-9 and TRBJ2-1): DTGVSQNPRHKITKRGQNVTFRCDPISEHNRLYWYRQTLGQGPEFLTYFQNEAQLEKSRLLSDRFSAERPKGSFSTLEIQRTEQGDSAMYLCASSLAGVGDEQFFGPGTRLTVL.

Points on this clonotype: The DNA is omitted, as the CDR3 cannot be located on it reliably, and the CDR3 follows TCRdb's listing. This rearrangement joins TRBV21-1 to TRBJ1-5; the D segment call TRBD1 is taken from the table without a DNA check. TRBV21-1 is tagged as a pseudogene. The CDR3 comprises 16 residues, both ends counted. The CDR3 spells CASSKGWAEGSQPQHF.

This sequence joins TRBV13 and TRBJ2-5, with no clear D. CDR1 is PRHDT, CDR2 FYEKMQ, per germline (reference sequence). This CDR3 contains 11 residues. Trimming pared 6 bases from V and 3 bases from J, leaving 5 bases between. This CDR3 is CASRTEETQYF. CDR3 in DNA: TGTGCCAGCAGGACGGAAGAGACCCAGTACTTC.

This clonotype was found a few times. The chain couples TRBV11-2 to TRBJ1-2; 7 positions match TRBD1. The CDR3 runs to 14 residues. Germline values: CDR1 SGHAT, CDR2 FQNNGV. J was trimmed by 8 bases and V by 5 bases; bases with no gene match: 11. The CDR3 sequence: CASSPGRTGSGYTF. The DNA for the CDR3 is TGTGCCAGCAGCCCCGGGCGGACAGGCAGCGGCTACACCTTC.

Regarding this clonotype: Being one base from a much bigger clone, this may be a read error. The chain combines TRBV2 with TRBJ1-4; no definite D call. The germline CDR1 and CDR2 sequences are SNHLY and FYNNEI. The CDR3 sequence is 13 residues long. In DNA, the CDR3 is TGTACCAGCAGTGTCGGGCAGATGTTGGAACTGTTTTTT. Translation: CTSSVGQMLELFF.

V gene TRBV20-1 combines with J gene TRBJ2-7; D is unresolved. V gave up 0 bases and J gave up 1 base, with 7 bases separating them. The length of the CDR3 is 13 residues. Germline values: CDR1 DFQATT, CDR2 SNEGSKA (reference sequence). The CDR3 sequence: CSARDGESYEQYF. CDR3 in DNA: TGCAGTGCTAGAGATGGGGAATCCTACGAGCAGTACTTC.

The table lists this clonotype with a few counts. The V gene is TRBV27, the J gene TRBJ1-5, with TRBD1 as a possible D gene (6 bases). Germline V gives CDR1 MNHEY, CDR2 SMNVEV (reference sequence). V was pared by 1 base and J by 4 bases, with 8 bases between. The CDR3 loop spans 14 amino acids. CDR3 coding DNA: TGTGCCAGCAGTTTATTCCAGGGGAATCAGCCCCAGCATTTT. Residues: CASSLFQGNQPQHF.